This TCR beta chain is from a study of control samples from healthy donors and cancer patients. This clone was counted once. This CDR3 has 16 amino acids. Between the trimmed V and J ends, which lost 5 bases and 5 bases, there was a span of 22 bases. Germline V gene sequence: CDR1 SGHVS, CDR2 FQNEAQ. Sequencing used immunoSEQ multiplex PCR; TCRdb keeps in-frame clones, though not all of them. The sample records under 450,000 clones, around 90% being singletons. Sequenced: PBMCs. The chain employs TRBV7-8 and TRBJ2-7; D is possibly TRBD2 (6 bases). This TCR came from a man aged 40-50 years with head and neck cancer. CDR3 sequence (DNA): TGTGCCAGCAGCCCGCCTCTGGACCCCGGCGGGAACGAGCAGTACTTC. Amino acid sequence: CASSPPLDPGGNEQYF.